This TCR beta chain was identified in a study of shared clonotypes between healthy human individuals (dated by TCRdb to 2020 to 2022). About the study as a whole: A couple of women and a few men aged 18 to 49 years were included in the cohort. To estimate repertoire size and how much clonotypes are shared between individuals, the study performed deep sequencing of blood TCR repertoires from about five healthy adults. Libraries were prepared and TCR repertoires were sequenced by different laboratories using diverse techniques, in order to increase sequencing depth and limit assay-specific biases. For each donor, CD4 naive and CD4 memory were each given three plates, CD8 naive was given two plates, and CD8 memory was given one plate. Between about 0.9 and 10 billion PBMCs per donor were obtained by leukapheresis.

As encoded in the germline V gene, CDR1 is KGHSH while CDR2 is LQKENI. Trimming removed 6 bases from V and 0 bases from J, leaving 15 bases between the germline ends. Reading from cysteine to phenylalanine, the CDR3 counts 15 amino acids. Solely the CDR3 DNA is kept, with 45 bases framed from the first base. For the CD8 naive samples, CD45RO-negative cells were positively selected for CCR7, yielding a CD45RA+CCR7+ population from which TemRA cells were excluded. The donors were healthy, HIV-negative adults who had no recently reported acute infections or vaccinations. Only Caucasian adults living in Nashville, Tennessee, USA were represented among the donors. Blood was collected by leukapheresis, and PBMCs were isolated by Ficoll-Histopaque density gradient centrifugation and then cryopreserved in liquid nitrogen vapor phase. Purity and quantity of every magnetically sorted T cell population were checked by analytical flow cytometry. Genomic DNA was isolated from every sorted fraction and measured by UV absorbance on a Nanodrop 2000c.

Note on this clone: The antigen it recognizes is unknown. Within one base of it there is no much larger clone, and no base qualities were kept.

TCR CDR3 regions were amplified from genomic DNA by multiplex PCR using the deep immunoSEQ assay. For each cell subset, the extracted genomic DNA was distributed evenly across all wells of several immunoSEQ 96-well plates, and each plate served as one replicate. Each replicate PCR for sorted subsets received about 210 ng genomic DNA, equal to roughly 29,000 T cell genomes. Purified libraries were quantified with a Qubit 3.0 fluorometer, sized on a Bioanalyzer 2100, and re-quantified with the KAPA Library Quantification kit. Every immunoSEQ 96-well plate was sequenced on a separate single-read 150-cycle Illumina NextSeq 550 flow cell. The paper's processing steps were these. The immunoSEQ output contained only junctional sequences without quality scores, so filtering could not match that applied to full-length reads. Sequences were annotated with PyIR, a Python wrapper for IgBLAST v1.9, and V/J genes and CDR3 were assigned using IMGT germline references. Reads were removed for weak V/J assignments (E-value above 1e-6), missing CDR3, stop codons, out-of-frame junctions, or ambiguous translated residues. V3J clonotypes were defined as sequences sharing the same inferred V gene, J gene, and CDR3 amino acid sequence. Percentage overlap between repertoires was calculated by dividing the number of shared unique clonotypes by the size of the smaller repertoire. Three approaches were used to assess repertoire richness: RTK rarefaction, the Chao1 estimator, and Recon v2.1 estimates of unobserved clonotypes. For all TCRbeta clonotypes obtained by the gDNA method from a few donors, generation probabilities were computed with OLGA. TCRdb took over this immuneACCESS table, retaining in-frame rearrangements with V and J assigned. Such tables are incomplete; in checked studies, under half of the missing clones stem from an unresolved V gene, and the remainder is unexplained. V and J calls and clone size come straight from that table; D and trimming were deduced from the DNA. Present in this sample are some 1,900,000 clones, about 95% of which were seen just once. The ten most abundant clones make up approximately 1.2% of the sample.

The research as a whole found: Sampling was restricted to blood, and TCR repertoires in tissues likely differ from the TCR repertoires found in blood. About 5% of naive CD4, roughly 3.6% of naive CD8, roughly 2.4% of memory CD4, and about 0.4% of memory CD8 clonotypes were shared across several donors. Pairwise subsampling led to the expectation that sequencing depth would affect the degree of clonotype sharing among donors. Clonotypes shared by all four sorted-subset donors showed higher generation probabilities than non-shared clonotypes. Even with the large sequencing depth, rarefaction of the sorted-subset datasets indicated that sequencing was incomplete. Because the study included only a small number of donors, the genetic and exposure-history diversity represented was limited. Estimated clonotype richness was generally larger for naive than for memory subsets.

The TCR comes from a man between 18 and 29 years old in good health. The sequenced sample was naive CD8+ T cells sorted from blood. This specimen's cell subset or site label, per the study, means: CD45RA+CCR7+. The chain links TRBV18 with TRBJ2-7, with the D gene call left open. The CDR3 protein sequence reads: CASSPLDESSYEQYF. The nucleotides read TGTGCCAGCTCGCCCCTCGACGAGAGCTCCTACGAGCAGTACTTC.